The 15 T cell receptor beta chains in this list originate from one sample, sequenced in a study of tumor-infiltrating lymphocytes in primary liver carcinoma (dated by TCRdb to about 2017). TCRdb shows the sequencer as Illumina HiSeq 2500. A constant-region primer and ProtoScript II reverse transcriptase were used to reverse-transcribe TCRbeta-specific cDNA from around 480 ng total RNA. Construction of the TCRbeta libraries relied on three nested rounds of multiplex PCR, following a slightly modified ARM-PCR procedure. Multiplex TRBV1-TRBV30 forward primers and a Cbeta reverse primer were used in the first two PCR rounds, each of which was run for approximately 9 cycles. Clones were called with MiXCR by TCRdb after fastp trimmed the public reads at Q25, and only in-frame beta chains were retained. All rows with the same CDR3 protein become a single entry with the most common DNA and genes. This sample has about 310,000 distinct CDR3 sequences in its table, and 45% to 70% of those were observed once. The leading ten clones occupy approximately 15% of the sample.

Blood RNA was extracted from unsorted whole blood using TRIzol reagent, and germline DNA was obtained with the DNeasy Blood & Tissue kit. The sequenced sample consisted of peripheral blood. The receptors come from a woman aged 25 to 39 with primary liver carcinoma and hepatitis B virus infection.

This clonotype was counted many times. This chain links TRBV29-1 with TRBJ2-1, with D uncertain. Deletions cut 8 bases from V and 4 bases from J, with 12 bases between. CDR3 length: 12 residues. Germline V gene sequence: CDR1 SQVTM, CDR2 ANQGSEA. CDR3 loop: CSIRTDYNEQFF. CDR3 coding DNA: TGCAGCATACGGACGGATTACAATGAGCAGTTCTTC.

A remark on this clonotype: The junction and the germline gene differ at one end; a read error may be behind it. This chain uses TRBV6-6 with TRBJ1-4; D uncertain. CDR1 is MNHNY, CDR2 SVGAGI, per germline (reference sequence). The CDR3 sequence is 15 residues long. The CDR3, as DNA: TGTGCCAGCAGTGCCTCGGGTGCAACTAATGAAGAACTGTTTTTT. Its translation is CASSASGATNEELFF.

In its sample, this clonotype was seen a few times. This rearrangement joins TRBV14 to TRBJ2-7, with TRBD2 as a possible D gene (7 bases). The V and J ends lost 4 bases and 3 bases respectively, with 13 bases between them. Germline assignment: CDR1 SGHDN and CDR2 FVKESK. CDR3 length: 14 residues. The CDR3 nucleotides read TGTGCCAGCAGCCGGGGGGGCAGAAGCTACGAGCAGTACTTC. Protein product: CASSRGGRSYEQYF.

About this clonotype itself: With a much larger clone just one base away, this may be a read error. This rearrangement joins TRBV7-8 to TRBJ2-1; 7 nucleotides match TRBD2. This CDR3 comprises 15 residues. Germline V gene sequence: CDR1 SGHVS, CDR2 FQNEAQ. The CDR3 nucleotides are TGTACCAGCAGCCGAGGGGCTAGCGGTCGCAATGAGCAGTTCTTC. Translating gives CTSSRGASGRNEQFF.

The CDR3 DNA follows: TGTGCCAGCAACACGGGGCCGAGGGATACGCAGTATTTT. Protein: CASNTGPRDTQYF. V gene TRBV5-5 combines with J gene TRBJ2-3, with D perhaps being TRBD1 or TRBD2 (5 bases each). Germline loops: CDR1 SGHKS, CDR2 YYEKEE (reference sequence). The CDR3 is 13 residues long. The V gene lost 6 bases and the J gene lost 6 bases, with 14 bases spanning the gap. Filled out from reference TRBV5-5 and TRBJ2-3, the complete variable domain reads DAGVTQSPTHLIKTRGQQVTLRCSPISGHKSVSWYQQVLGQGPQFIFQYYEKEERGRGNFPDRFSARQFPNYSSELNVNALLLGDSALYLCASNTGPRDTQYFGPGTRLTVL.

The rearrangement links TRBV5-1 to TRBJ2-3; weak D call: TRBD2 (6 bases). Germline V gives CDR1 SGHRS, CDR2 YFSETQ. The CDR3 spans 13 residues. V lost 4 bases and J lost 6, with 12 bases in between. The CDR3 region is CASSPGEPDTQYF. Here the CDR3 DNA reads TGCGCCAGCAGCCCGGGAGAGCCGGATACGCAGTATTTT. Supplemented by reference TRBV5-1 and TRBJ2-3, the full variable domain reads KAGVTQTPRYLIKTRGQQVTLSCSPISGHRSVSWYQQTPGQGLQFLFEYFSETQRNKGNFPGRFSGRQFSNSRSEMNVSTLELGDSALYLCASSPGEPDTQYFGPGTRLTVL.

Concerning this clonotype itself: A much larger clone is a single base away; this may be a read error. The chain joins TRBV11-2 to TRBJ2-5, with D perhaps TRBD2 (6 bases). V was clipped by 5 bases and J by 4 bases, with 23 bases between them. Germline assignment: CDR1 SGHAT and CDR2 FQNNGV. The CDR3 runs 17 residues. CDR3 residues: CASSPRLTGGAIETQYF. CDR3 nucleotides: TGTGCCAGCAGCCCTAGACTCACTGGAGGGGCAATAGAGACCCAGTACTTC.

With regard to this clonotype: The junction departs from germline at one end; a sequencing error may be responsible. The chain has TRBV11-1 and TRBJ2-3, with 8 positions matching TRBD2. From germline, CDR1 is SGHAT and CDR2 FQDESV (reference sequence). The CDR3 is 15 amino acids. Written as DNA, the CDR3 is TGTGCCAGCTGCTTGAACGCGGGAGGTGGAGATACGCAGTATTTT. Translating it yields CASCLNAGGGDTQYF.

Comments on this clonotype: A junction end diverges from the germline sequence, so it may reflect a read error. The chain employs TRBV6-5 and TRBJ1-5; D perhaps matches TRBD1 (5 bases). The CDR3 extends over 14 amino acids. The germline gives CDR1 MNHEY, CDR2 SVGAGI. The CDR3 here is CASSSARGNQPHHF. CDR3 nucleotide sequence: TGTGCCAGCAGCTCAGCAAGGGGCAATCAGCCCCATCATTTT.

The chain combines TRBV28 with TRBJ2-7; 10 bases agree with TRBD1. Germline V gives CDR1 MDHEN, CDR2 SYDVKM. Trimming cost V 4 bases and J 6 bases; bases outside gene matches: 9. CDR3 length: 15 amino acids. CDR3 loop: CASSSRGQGIFEQYF. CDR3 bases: TGTGCCAGCAGTTCACGGGGACAGGGGATATTCGAGCAGTACTTC.

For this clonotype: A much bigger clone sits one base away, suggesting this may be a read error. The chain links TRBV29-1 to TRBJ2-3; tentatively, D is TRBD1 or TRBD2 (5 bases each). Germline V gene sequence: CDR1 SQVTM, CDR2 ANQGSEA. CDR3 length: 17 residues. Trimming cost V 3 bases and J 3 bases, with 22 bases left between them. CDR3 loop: CSVDRGDNGSLTDTQYF. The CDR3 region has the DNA TGCAGCGTTGATCGGGGCGATAACGGGTCCCTAACAGATACGCAGTATTTT.

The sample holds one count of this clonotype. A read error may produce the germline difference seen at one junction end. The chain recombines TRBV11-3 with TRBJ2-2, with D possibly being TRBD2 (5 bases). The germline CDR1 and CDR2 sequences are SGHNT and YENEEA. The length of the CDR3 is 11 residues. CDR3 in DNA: TGTGCCAGCAGCTTGAACGGGGAGCCGTCTTTT. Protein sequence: CASSLNGEPSF.

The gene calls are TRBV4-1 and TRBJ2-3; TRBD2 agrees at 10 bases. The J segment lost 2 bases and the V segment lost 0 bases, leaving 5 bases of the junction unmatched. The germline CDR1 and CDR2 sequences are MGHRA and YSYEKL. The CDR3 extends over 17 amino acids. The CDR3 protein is CASSQDSSGRATDTQYF. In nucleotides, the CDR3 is TGCGCCAGCAGCCAAGATTCGAGCGGGAGGGCCACAGATACGCAGTATTTT.

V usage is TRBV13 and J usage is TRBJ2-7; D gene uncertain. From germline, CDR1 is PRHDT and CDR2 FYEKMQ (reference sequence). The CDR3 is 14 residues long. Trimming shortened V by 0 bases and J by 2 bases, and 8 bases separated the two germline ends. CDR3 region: CASSLGHRTYEQYF. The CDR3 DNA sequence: TGTGCCAGCAGCTTAGGCCACAGAACCTACGAGCAGTACTTC.

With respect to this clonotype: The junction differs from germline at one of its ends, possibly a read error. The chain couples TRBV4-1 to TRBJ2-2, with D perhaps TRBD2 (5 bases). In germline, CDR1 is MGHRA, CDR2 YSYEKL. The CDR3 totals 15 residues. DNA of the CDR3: TGCGCCAGCAGCCAACCCCTGCGGGTCACCGAGGAGCTGTTTTTT. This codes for CASSQPLRVTEELFF.